The following is a TCR beta chain sequence with its context. This clonotype was detected a few times. Its recognized antigen is unknown. No clone much larger than this one lies a single base away; base qualities are absent. The junction carries 11 bases between V and J, which are trimmed by 3 bases and 3 bases respectively. From the cysteine through the phenylalanine, the CDR3 covers 15 amino acids. This entry keeps only the CDR3 DNA: 45 bases, framed from base 1. CDR1 MGHDK and CDR2 SYGVNS are derived from the germline V gene. The data originate from a study of blood T cells in healthy people across ages (dated by TCRdb to about 2015). Turning to the overall study: In model experiments, template switching captured about one uniquely barcoded TCR beta cDNA molecule for every two T cells. Age-related changes in TCR beta repertoire diversity were measured in the study by deep sequencing normalized with unique cDNA molecular identifiers. The donors were split into four age groups: young (average about 16 years), middle-aged (about 40), aged (62) and long-lived (roughly 77). The study analyzed two additional independent replicas of 1 million unique cDNA reads from the same blood draw for two donors, one aged 18 to 29 and one aged 80 or older. Donors of different ages were randomly distributed across sequencing lanes to avoid experimental bias.

Study-wide findings and limitations: Because donor CMV infection status was unknown, age-related changes in expanded clonotypes were potentially confounded. As age increased, observed TCR beta diversity per million T cells dropped in a roughly linear way, and a significant reduction was already evident by age 40. Compared with the aged group, the long-lived group had more naive CD4+ T cells, fewer expanded clones and increased TCR diversity, a pattern suggesting age selection. Total diversity estimates from one million sequenced T cells were considered lower bounds and underestimates. Since profiling was done on bulk unsorted PBMCs, naive and antigen-experienced compartments could not be conclusively compared. A strong correlation was found between observed TCR beta diversity and the percentage of naive T cells measured by flow cytometry.

Systemically healthy Caucasian individuals from Russia, approximately 39 in total and aged roughly 6 to 100 years, were included as donors. Around 10 milliliters of peripheral blood were drawn from each donor into EDTA-treated Vacutainer tubes. Ficoll-Paque density-gradient centrifugation was used to isolate PBMCs, with at least 6.5 million per sample. Total RNA was extracted from PBMCs with Trizol reagent, with at least 6 micrograms obtained per sample. Naive CD45RAhigh/CD27high T cell percentages were measured by flow cytometry on a PBMC aliquot from every donor. The method was 5' RACE. TCRdb names Illumina HiSeq 2500 as the instrument used. A second PCR of roughly 7 to 11 cycles was performed with a sample-barcoded 5' primer and a J-beta primer mix. A template-switch 5' adaptor carrying 12 random nucleotides introduced a unique molecular identifier onto each TCR beta cDNA molecule. At least 3 million CDR3-containing paired-end reads were obtained from each sample. First-strand cDNA was synthesized from all RNA with the Mint cDNA synthesis kit, primed by a TRBC-specific oligonucleotide. After uracil-DNA glycosylase treatment, a first 18-cycle PCR used universal primers M1SS and BC2_uni_R on all cDNA. From the authors' description of their analysis: For normalization, 1 million high-quality reads, each with a distinct molecular identifier, were randomly selected from each sample. Instead of being binned into consensus sequences, reads that shared molecular identifiers were thrown out. CDR3 identification, clonotype clustering and error correction used MiTCR with a Q25 quality threshold and the strictest error-elimination algorithm. A nonparametric unseen species model with Euler transformation was used to estimate a lower bound on total TCR beta diversity. Through fastp at Q25 and MiXCR, TCRdb rebuilt clones from the public reads, retaining in-frame beta chains. Here each entry gathers all rows of one CDR3 protein and keeps the most common genes and DNA. The V and J calls shown here were made by TCRdb, not taken from the authors' results. The sample table lists more than 1,400,000 distinct CDR3 sequences, roughly 45% of them with a count of one. Together, the top ten hold roughly 7.9% of the sample.

Material for sequencing was blood. The chain is assembled from TRBV25-1 and TRBJ1-4; the D region possibly corresponds to TRBD1 (5 bases align). This sequence originates from a woman aged 18-35 years in good health. The CDR3 protein sequence reads: CASSDSAGPNEKLFF. The nucleotide sequence reads as follows: TGTGCCAGCAGTGACTCCGCAGGGCCTAATGAAAAACTGTTTTTT.